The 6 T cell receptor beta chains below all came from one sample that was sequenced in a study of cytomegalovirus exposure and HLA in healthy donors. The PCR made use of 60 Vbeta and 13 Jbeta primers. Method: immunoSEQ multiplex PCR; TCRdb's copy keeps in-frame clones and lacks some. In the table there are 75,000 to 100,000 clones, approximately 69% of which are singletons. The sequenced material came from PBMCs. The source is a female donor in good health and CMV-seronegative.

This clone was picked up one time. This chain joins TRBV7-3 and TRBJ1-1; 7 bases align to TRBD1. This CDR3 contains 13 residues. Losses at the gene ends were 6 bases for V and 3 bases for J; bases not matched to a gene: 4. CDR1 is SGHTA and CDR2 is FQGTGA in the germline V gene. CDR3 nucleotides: TGTGCCAGCAGTTCTGACAGGGACACTGAAGCTTTCTTT. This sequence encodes CASSSDRDTEAFF.

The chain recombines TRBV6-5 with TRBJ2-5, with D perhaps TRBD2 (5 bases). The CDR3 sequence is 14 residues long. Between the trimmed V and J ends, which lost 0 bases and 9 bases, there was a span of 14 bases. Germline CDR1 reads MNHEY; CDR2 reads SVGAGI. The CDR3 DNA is TGTGCCAGCAGTTACTCAGACCCCAACGGGGCCCAGTACTTC. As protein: CASSYSDPNGAQYF.

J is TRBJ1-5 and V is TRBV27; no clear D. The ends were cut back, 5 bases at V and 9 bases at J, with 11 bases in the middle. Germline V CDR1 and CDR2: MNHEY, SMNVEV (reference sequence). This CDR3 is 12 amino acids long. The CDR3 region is CASSHPGGPQHF. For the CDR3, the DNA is TGTGCCAGCAGTCACCCGGGTGGGCCCCAGCATTTT.

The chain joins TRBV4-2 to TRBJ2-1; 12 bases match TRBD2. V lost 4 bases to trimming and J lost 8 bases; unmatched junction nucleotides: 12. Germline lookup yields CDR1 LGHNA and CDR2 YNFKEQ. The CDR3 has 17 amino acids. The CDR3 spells CASSPRLQTSGSHEQFF. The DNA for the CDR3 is TGTGCCAGCAGCCCCCGGCTCCAGACTAGCGGGAGCCATGAGCAGTTCTTC.

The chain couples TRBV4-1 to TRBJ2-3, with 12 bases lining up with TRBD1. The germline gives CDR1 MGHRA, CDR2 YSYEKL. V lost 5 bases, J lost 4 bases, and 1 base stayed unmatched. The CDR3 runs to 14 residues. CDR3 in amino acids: CASSGTGGPDTQYF. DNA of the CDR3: TGCGCCAGCAGCGGGACAGGGGGCCCAGATACGCAGTATTTT.

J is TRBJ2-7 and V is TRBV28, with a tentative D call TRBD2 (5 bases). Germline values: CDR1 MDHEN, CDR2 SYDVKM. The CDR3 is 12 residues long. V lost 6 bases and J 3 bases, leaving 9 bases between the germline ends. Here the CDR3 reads CASSPRDYEQYF. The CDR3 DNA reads TGTGCCAGCAGCCCACGGGACTACGAGCAGTACTTC.